This T cell receptor beta chain was retrieved from a study of blood T cell repertoires in COVID-19. Study at large: Spain, Italy and the United States supplied samples that represented acute and convalescent COVID-19. T cells, B-cell-depleted T cells, or PBMCs provided the cDNA or gDNA that served as material.

The CDR3 spans 13 residues. The germline CDR1 and CDR2 sequences are SGHRS and YFSETQ. V shed 4 bases, J shed 8 bases, and the junction held 3 bases outside the gene matches. Original processing methods: Amplifying reference gene primers gave estimates of nucleated cell counts. TCRdb's copy holds only in-frame clones and misses some; the assay was immunoSEQ multiplex PCR. The V and J calls and clone size are taken from that table; D and trimming were inferred from the DNA. This sample has approximately 180,000 clones, with about 85% found just once. The rearrangement uses TRBV5-1 and TRBJ1-4; 9 bases line up with TRBD1. The clonotype originates from a woman aged 80 or over with acute or convalescent COVID-19. The sequenced sample was peripheral blood. The DNA for the CDR3 is TGCGCCAGCAGCCCCGGGACAGGGGAAAAACTGTTTTTT. This codes for CASSPGTGEKLFF.